This TCR beta chain was identified during a study of HIV-infected patients and healthy controls. All unsorted peripheral T cells were captured because whole blood was used without fractionation. This CDR3 has 20 residues. This clonotype was recorded many times. cDNA was made from around 0.5 ug RNA using alpha and beta constant primers. Separate chain-specific third strand synthesis with multiplexing indices produced the alpha and beta libraries. Each cDNA molecule was barcoded, and a single primer pair amplified each chain. TCRdb recomputed calls from the 5' RACE reads with MiXCR, one row per CDR3 protein. The sample holds roughly 11,000 distinct CDR3 sequences, 5% to 6.5% seen once.

The sample was blood. The source of this sequence is an adult in good health. The rearrangement links TRBV21-1 to TRBJ2-3; TRBD2 reflects the table's D call only, with no check against the DNA. TRBV21-1 is a recognized pseudogene. CDR3 region: CASSKTGWEGRPQGTDTQYF. In DNA form, the CDR3 reads TGTGCCAGCAGCAAAACGGGGTGGGAGGGAAGGCCTCAAGGCACAGATACGCAGTATTTT.